This T cell receptor beta chain was observed in a study of cytomegalovirus exposure and HLA in healthy donors. About the research overall: Prior work identified around 100 million unique TCR beta sequences in some 180 million T cells.

A multiplex PCR was run with 60 Vbeta primers and 13 Jbeta primers. Using immunoSEQ multiplex PCR, the repertoire was profiled, and TCRdb retains in-frame clones only, with some absent. The sample holds over 150,000 clones, 81% seen once. Whole-study findings and limits: CMV serostatus stood as the only immune exposure information on hand. The study assumed roughly uniform donor sequencing depth for presence/absence analyses.

V lost 6 bases, J lost 0 bases, and 4 bases stayed unmatched. This CDR3 contains 15 residues. Germline CDR1 is MDHEN and CDR2 is SYDVKM. Donors counted as nominally healthy when sampled, yet unrecorded immune exposures were likely. Of note for this clone: Its matching antigen is unknown.

Source material: PBMCs. The TCR was taken from a woman younger than 35 in good health and CMV-seronegative. The chain has TRBV28 and TRBJ2-2; 7 bases match TRBD2. The CDR3 sequence is CASSEAGSNTGELFF. The CDR3 nucleotides are TGTGCCAGCAGCGAAGCGGGGTCGAACACCGGGGAGCTGTTTTTT.